This TCR beta chain appears in the sequencing data of a study of blood T cell repertoires in COVID-19. Assay: immunoSEQ multiplex PCR; the TCRdb copy retains only in-frame clones and omits some. The profile covers about 440,000 clones, with approximately 90% appearing a single time and 10% to 15% taken by the ten largest. This CDR3 region has 13 residues. V lost 4 bases to trimming and J lost 5 bases; unmatched junction nucleotides: 4. Germline V lookup: CDR1 GTSNPN, CDR2 SVGIG (reference sequence). The clonotype originates from a woman in her fifties or sixties with COVID-19, enrolled during active disease. The sequencing sample was made of peripheral blood. The chain recombines TRBV30 with TRBJ1-4, with 7 positions matching TRBD1. Here the CDR3 DNA reads TGTGCCTGGAACAGGGGACGCAATGAAAAACTGTTTTTT. Translating gives CAWNRGRNEKLFF.